This TCR beta chain was profiled in a study of PD-1 blockade in mismatch repair-deficient tumors. This clone has more than one count but fewer than ten. Germline CDR1 reads WNHNN; CDR2 reads SYGVQD (reference sequence). Trimming left V 7 bases short and J 5 bases short, with 14 bases between. CDR3 length: 13 amino acids. Only in-frame clones appear in the TCRdb table, and some are missing; sequencing was by immunoSEQ multiplex PCR. The data hold 120,000 or so clones, with around 86% observed a single time. PCR or immunohistochemistry showed mismatch repair deficiency in every enrolled patient. This receptor was identified in an adult with mismatch repair-deficient cancer. Sample: peripheral blood, taken 44 weeks after starting pembrolizumab. The V and J genes are TRBV10-1 and TRBJ1-1; D possibly corresponds to TRBD1 (5 bases). As DNA, the CDR3 is TGCGCCAGCACCTGGGGGGGGTGGACTGAAGCTTTCTTT. Amino acid sequence: CASTWGGWTEAFF.